Presented here are 11 T cell receptor beta chains from one specimen sequenced in a study of post-analysis software for immune sequencing data (dated by TCRdb to about 2015). Paper-wide results and their limitations: Roughly 5 TRBV segments, including TRBV5-6, TRBV5-1 and TRBV20-1, were significantly more frequent in patients than controls.

The library was generated by PCR. The run used an Illumina HiSeq 2500. To reduce PCR and sequencing biases, unique molecular identifiers were built into the TCR beta cDNA libraries. TCRdb reworked the public reads: Q25 trimming with fastp, MiXCR clone assembly, productive beta chains retained. Rows are unified per CDR3 protein, each entry keeping the most common DNA and genes. For this sample the table gives around 710,000 distinct CDR3 sequences, of which under 60% were detected only once. The ten most abundant clones make up approximately 5% of the sample. These TCRs' antigens remain unknown. The sample consisted of blood. All receptors derive from a girl aged 10-17 years with multiple sclerosis.

CDR3 nucleotides: TGTGCCACCAGCAGGTTCGAGGATGAGCAGTTCTTC. Its protein product is CATSRFEDEQFF. The chain has TRBV15 and TRBJ2-1; D is ambiguous. Germline V gene data show CDR1 as LNHNV and CDR2 as YYDKDF (reference sequence). The CDR3 extends over 12 amino acids. V dropped 3 bases and J dropped 8 bases, with 8 bases sitting between them.

The chain carries TRBV7-6 and TRBJ2-4; D might be TRBD1 (5 bases). Trimming stripped 1 base from V and 10 bases from J, with 11 bases between. CDR1 is SGHVS and CDR2 is FNYEAQ in the germline V gene. The CDR3 loop spans 13 amino acids. The CDR3 protein is CASSLGTMGIQYF. CDR3 bases: TGTGCCAGCAGCTTAGGGACAATGGGAATTCAGTACTTC.

The sample holds a few counts of this clonotype. This chain joins TRBV15 and TRBJ2-1; TRBD2 matches at 9 bases. The junction had 10 bases not matched to a gene; V was cut back by 3 bases and J by 7 bases. From germline, CDR1 is LNHNV and CDR2 YYDKDF (reference sequence). The CDR3 length is 16 residues. This CDR3 is CATSRGISGRGNEQFF. The CDR3, as DNA: TGTGCCACCAGCAGGGGTATTAGCGGGAGAGGGAATGAGCAGTTCTTC.

The chain has TRBV6-5 and TRBJ2-4, with TRBD1 as a possible D gene (5 bases). The J call could be wrong; TRBJ2-7 is a better fit for the DNA end. This CDR3 comprises 13 residues. Germline-derived CDR1 and CDR2 are MNHEY and SVGAGI. The DNA for the CDR3 is TGTGCCAGCAGTTTGGGGCCCCACTACGAGCAGTACTTC. Protein: CASSLGPHYEQYF.

This clonotype was counted only a few times. V and J are TRBV7-9 and TRBJ2-7, with D possibly called TRBD1 or TRBD2 (5 bases each). Germline V gene sequence: CDR1 SEHNR, CDR2 FQNEAQ (reference sequence). The V and J ends lost 5 bases and 1 base respectively, with 12 bases between them. The length of the CDR3 is 14 residues. The CDR3 region is CASSVRDVSYEQYF. The CDR3 coding sequence is TGTGCCAGCAGCGTCCGGGACGTATCCTACGAGCAGTACTTC.

The chain links TRBV7-6 to TRBJ2-1; D perhaps matches TRBD2 (5 bases). The J call may be incorrect, as the DNA end agrees better with TRBJ2-7. Germline CDR1 SGHVS, CDR2 FNYEAQ. This CDR3 region has 12 residues. The CDR3, as DNA: TGTGCCAGCAGCCATCCCCGGGGCGAGCAGTACTTC. This codes for CASSHPRGEQYF.

This rearrangement joins TRBV27 to TRBJ1-2; D might be TRBD1 (6 bases). Looked up from germline, CDR1 is MNHEY and CDR2 is SMNVEV (reference sequence). The CDR3 extends over 14 amino acids. The V gene lost 3 bases and the J gene lost 4 bases, with 12 bases spanning the gap. As DNA, the CDR3 is TGTGCCAGCAGTTTGCGGGGGGCGGTCTATGGCTACACCTTC. Its translation: CASSLRGAVYGYTF.

CDR3: CASNTGAYGYTF. In DNA, the CDR3 is TGTGCCAGCAATACAGGGGCGTATGGCTACACCTTC. The chain links TRBV28 to TRBJ1-2; 7 bases line up with TRBD1. The CDR3 spans 12 residues. Germline V lookup: CDR1 MDHEN, CDR2 SYDVKM. V lost 7 bases to trimming and J lost 5 bases; unmatched junction nucleotides: 4.

This clonotype has more than one count but fewer than ten. This chain links TRBV7-2 with TRBJ1-1; D gene uncertain. V lost 4 bases and J 1 base, leaving 13 bases between the germline ends. Germline loops: CDR1 SGHTA, CDR2 FQGNSA. This CDR3 is 15 amino acids long. CDR3 sequence: CASSSYTYKNTEAFF. CDR3 in DNA: TGTGCCAGCAGCTCCTACACCTATAAGAACACTGAAGCTTTCTTT.

This clonotype was seen a few times. The genes are TRBV24-1 and TRBJ2-1, with 8 nucleotides matching TRBD2. The CDR3 runs to 16 residues. V gave up 6 bases and J gave up 5 bases; unmatched junction bases: 11. Germline assignment: CDR1 KGHDR and CDR2 SFDVKD. CDR3 coding DNA: TGTGCCACCAGTTCGAGGGAGCGGGAGATGCACAATGAGCAGTTCTTC. Its protein product is CATSSREREMHNEQFF.

There are many counts of this clonotype. The chain is built from TRBV7-2 and TRBJ1-5; D is perhaps TRBD1 (5 bases). Trimming removed 2 bases from V and 5 bases from J, with 13 bases in between. CDR3 length equals 15 residues. Germline V gene sequence: CDR1 SGHTA, CDR2 FQGNSA. As DNA, the CDR3 is TGTGCCAGCAGCTTAACCAGGGAGAGTCATCAGCCCCAGCATTTT. Protein product: CASSLTRESHQPQHF.